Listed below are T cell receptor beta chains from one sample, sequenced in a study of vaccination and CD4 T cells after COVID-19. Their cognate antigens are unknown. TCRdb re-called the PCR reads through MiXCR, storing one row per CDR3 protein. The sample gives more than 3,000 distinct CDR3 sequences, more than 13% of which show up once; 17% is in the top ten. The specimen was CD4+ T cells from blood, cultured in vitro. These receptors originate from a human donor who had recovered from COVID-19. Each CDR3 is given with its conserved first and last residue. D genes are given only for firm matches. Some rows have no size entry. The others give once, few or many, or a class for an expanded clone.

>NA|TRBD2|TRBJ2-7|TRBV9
CASSAGLAGGPSTSFNEQYF
TGTGCCAGCAGCGCGGGACTAGCGGGGGGGCCTTCTACGAGTTTCAACGAGCAGTACTTC
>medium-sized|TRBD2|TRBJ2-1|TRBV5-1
CASSRPGLEYNEQFF
TGCGCCAGCAGCCGTCCGGGACTAGAATACAATGAGCAGTTCTTC
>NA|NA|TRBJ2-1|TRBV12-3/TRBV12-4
CASGKLLNSEQFF
TGTGCCAGCGGCAAGCTACTGAATTCGGAGCAGTTCTTC
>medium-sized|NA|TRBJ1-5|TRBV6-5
CASSYVGYNQPQHF
TGTGCCAGCAGTTACGTGGGCTACAATCAGCCCCAGCATTTT
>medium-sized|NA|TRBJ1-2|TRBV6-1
CASSEGARYGYTF
TGTGCCAGCAGTGAAGGGGCCCGCTATGGCTACACCTTC
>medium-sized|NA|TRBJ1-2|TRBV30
CAWSVPTGSPYGYTF
TGTGCCTGGAGTGTACCAACAGGGAGCCCCTATGGCTACACCTTC
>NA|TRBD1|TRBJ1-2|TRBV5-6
CASSLRDSYGYTF
TGTGCCAGCAGCCTCCGGGACAGCTATGGCTACACCTTC
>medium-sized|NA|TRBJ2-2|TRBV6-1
CASSKGQGRTGELFF
TGTGCCAGCAGCAAAGGTCAGGGCCGCACCGGGGAGCTGTTTTTT
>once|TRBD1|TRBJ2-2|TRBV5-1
CASRLGTGSNTGELFF
TGCGCCAGCAGACTCGGGACAGGGTCGAACACCGGGGAGCTGTTTTTT
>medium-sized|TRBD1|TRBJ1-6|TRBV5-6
CASSLGTGSHSPLHF
TGTGCCAGCAGCTTGGGGACAGGGTCGCATTCACCCCTCCACTTT
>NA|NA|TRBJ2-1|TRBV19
CASTPPGMSQGEQFF
TGTGCCAGTACCCCGCCGGGGATGAGTCAGGGTGAGCAGTTCTTC
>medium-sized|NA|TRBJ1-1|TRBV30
CAWSPGHGWGAFF
TGTGCCTGGAGTCCGGGACACGGTTGGGGAGCTTTCTTT
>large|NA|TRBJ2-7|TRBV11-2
CASSLGLGAGIYEQYF
TGTGCCAGCAGCTTAGGGTTGGGCGCAGGGATTTACGAGCAGTACTTC
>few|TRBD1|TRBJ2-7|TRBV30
CAWSAKSTGFGEQYF
TGTGCCTGGAGTGCCAAATCGACAGGGTTTGGCGAGCAGTACTTC
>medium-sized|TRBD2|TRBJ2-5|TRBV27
CASTGTSGFGTQYF
TGTGCCAGCACCGGGACTAGCGGCTTCGGGACCCAGTACTTC
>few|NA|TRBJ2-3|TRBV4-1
CASRGGDYTDTQYF
TGCGCCAGCAGGGGCGGCGACTACACAGATACGCAGTATTTT
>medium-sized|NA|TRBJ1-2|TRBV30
CAWSVPTGQGGGYTF
TGTGCCTGGAGTGTACCAACAGGGCAGGGCGGTGGCTACACCTTC
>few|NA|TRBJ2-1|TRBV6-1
CASSEAGKSNEQFF
TGTGCCAGCAGTGAAGCGGGTAAGAGCAATGAGCAGTTCTTC
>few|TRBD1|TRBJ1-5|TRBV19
CASSIRARGANQPQHF
TGTGCCAGTAGTATAAGGGCCAGGGGGGCCAATCAGCCCCAGCATTTT
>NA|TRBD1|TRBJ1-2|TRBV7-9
CAGQVNYGYTF
TGTGCGGGACAGGTGAACTATGGCTACACCTTC
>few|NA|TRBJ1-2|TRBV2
CASSETQDNYGYTF
TGTGCCAGCAGTGAAACGCAGGATAACTATGGCTACACCTTC
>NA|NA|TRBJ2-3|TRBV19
CASSARGGLSTDTQYF
TGTGCCAGTAGTGCCCGCGGGGGCCTGAGCACAGATACGCAGTATTTT
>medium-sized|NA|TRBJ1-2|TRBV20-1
CSARGASLNYGYTF
TGCAGTGCTAGAGGGGCGTCTCTTAACTATGGCTACACCTTC
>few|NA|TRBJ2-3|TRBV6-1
CATRGTGRGTQYF
TGTGCCACCCGGGGCACGGGAAGAGGTACGCAGTATTTT
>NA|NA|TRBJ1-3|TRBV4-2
CASSEAARSGNTIYF
TGTGCCAGCAGTGAGGCGGCCCGCTCTGGAAACACCATATATTTT
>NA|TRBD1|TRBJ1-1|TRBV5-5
CASSWDRRAAFF
TGTGCCAGCAGCTGGGACAGGCGGGCGGCTTTCTTT
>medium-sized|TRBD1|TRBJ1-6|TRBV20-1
CSAKGQGIIDSPLHF
TGCAGTGCTAAGGGACAGGGTATAATTGATTCACCCCTCCACTTT
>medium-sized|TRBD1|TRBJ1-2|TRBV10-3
CAITGGQDLNYGYTF
TGTGCCATCACAGGTGGACAGGATCTTAACTATGGCTACACCTTC
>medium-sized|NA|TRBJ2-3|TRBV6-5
CASSFTQPTDTQYF
TGTGCCAGCAGTTTTACCCAACCCACAGATACGCAGTATTTT
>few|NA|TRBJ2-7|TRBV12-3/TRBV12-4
CASSWELEEQYF
TGTGCCAGCAGTTGGGAACTGGAAGAGCAGTACTTC
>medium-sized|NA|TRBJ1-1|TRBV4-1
CASSLGTDTLNTEAFF
TGCGCCAGCAGCTTGGGAACGGACACTTTGAACACTGAAGCTTTCTTT
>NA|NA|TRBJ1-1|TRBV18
CASSPTGGYTEAFF
TGTGCCAGCTCACCGACAGGAGGCTACACTGAAGCTTTCTTT
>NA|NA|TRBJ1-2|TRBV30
CAWSVPPTDDYTF
TGTGCCTGGAGTGTCCCCCCAACGGATGACTACACCTTC
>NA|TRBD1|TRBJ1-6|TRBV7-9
CASSPPTGGIYNSPLHF
TGTGCCAGCAGCCCGCCGACAGGGGGCATTTATAATTCACCCCTCCACTTT
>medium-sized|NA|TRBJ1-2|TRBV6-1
CASSEAGGYTF
TGTGCCAGCAGTGAAGCGGGCGGCTACACCTTC
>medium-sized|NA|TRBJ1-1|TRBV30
CAWSQQSEAFF
TGTGCCTGGAGTCAACAGAGCGAAGCTTTCTTT
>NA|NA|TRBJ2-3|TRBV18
CASSPPGPFTDTQYF
TGTGCCAGCTCACCACCCGGCCCTTTCACAGATACGCAGTATTTT
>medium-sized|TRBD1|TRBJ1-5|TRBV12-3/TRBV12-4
CASSSLQGTPQHF
TGTGCCAGCAGTTCCTTACAGGGGACCCCCCAGCATTTT
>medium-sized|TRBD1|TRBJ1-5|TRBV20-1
CSARGTGDQHF
TGCAGTGCTAGGGGGACAGGGGATCAGCATTTT
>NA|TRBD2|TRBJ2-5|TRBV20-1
CSARLSGGKTQTQYF
TGCAGTGCTAGGCTTAGCGGGGGAAAAACACAGACCCAGTACTTC
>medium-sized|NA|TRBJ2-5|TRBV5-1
CASSRDSNQETQYF
TGCGCCAGCAGCCGAGACAGTAACCAAGAGACCCAGTACTTC
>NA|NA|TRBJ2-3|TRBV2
CASSKGGRKTDTQYF
TGTGCCAGCAGCAAAGGAGGTCGAAAAACAGATACGCAGTATTTT
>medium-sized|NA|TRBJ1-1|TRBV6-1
CASSELGILAFF
TGTGCCAGCAGTGAGCTGGGGATACTGGCTTTCTTT
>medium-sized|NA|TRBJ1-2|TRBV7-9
CAGTGTTNYGYTF
TGTGCCGGTACAGGGACAACAAACTATGGCTACACCTTC
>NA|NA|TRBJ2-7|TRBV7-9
CASSPLSEQYF
TGTGCCAGCAGCCCCCTAAGTGAGCAGTACTTC